This T cell receptor (beta chain) was identified during a study of blood T cell repertoires in COVID-19. Study-wide background: Whether acute or convalescent, the COVID-19 samples came from the United States, Italy and Spain.

TCRdb's copy holds only in-frame clones and misses some; the assay was immunoSEQ multiplex PCR. The sample includes roughly 110,000 clones, roughly 85% of them seen just once. This TCR came from a human donor in a cohort sampled during active COVID-19. The sequencing sample was made of peripheral blood.

CDR3 amino acids: CASSKDREYGYTF. CDR3 nucleotide sequence: TGTGCCAGCAGCAAGGACAGGGAATATGGCTACACCTTC. V is TRBV5-6 and J is TRBJ1-2, with TRBD1 identical over 8 bases. Germline values: CDR1 SGHDT, CDR2 YYEEEE. This CDR3 is built from 13 residues. With V trimmed by 4 bases and J by 5 bases, 4 bases remained unmatched.